Presented here are 27 T cell receptor beta chains from one specimen sequenced in a study of T-cell memory formation after mild COVID-19. TCRdb reanalysed the 5' RACE reads using MiXCR and keeps one entry per CDR3 protein. The sample yields 550,000 to 650,000 distinct CDR3 sequences, around 16% seen once. The sequencing sample was made of PBMCs or a T cell subset sorted from them (not recorded which). All receptors come from an adult woman who had mild COVID-19 (a few samples of this study predate the infection). Cell type and time point are not known.

In its sample, this clonotype was seen a few times. The chain carries TRBV9 and TRBJ2-3; D is perhaps TRBD1 or TRBD2 (5 bases each). The V and J ends lost 1 base and 2 bases respectively, with 11 bases between them. The germline CDR1 and CDR2 sequences are SGDLS and YYNGEE. The CDR3 extends over 15 amino acids. This chain's CDR3 is CASSVSWGNTDTQYF. DNA of the CDR3: TGTGCCAGCAGCGTATCCTGGGGGAACACAGATACGCAGTATTTT.

This clonotype has a handful of counts. This chain joins TRBV4-2 and TRBJ2-1, with 10 bases identical to TRBD2. Germline CDR1 is LGHNA and CDR2 is YNFKEQ. This CDR3 region has 18 residues. The trim removed 0 bases at V and 1 base at J, leaving 6 bases unmatched. In DNA form, the CDR3 reads TGTGCCAGCAGCCAAGAGGGAACTAGCGGGAATTCCTACAATGAGCAGTTCTTC. It encodes CASSQEGTSGNSYNEQFF.

This clonotype was seen a handful of times. The CDR3 region is CASSLRDTKYF. The DNA for the CDR3 is TGTGCCAGCAGCCTCCGGGACACAAAGTATTTT. The J gene is TRBJ2-3, the V gene TRBV14, with D maybe TRBD1 (6 bases). Looked up from germline, CDR1 is SGHDN and CDR2 is FVKESK. The CDR3 contains 11 residues. V was cut by 4 bases and J by 13 bases, with 12 bases left in between. The entire variable domain, with the rest obtained from reference TRBV14 and TRBJ2-3, is as follows: EAGVTQFPSHSVIEKGQTVTLRCDPISGHDNLYWYRRVMGKEIKFLLHFVKESKQDESGMPNNRFLAERTGGTYSTLKVQPAELEDSGVYFCASSLRDTKYFGPGTRLTVL.

This CDR3 is CSVERQGGANVLTF. The CDR3 DNA sequence: TGCAGCGTTGAACGACAGGGGGGGGCCAACGTCCTGACTTTC. The V and J genes are TRBV29-1 and TRBJ2-6; 8 nucleotides agree with TRBD1. This CDR3 spans 14 amino acids. With V trimmed by 2 bases and J by 4 bases, 1 base remained unmatched. Per the germline V gene, CDR1 is SQVTM and CDR2 is ANQGSEA.

This clonotype appeared a few times. The chain links TRBV25-1 to TRBJ1-1; maybe TRBD1 (5 bases). CDR1 MGHDK and CDR2 SYGVNS come from the germline V gene. The germline V and J ends were trimmed by 5 bases and 1 base, with 20 bases remaining between them. The CDR3 has 17 residues. The CDR3 sequence is CASSRGPAGPGNTEAFF. The DNA of the CDR3 is TGTGCCAGCAGTCGTGGGCCCGCAGGGCCTGGGAACACTGAAGCTTTCTTT.

The chain joins TRBV3-1 to TRBJ2-3; 8 positions agree with TRBD2. The junction had 7 bases not matched to a gene; V was cut back by 6 bases and J by 2 bases. Germline CDR1 is LGHDT and CDR2 is YNNKEL (reference sequence). The CDR3 is 15 residues long. CDR3 residues: CASRETSGTTDTQYF. CDR3 nucleotides: TGTGCCAGCAGGGAAACTAGCGGCACCACAGATACGCAGTATTTT.

This clonotype was counted between two and nine times. This chain uses TRBV7-9 with TRBJ2-3; D uncertain. This CDR3 contains 15 residues. Trimming cost V 2 bases and J 2 bases, with 11 bases left between them. CDR1 is SEHNR, CDR2 FQNEAQ, per germline (reference sequence). For the CDR3, the DNA is TGTGCCAGCAGCTTACTCAGAGTTCCCACAGATACGCAGTATTTT. This gives the protein CASSLLRVPTDTQYF.

This clonotype turned up a few times. V and J are TRBV5-1 and TRBJ2-2, with 9 bases aligning to TRBD1. There are 15 residues in the CDR3. The V and J ends lost 4 bases and 6 bases, in that order; junction bases with no gene match: 7. From germline, CDR1 is SGHRS and CDR2 YFSETQ. The DNA of the CDR3 is TGCGCCAGCAGCCTTGGTGGGACAGGGCCCGGGGAGCTGTTTTTT. It is translated as CASSLGGTGPGELFF.

The V call is TRBV20-1, the J call TRBJ1-2, with D possibly matching TRBD1 (6 bases). The length of the CDR3 is 11 residues. V was pared by 8 bases and J by 2 bases, with 9 bases between. From germline, CDR1 is DFQATT and CDR2 SNEGSKA (reference sequence). This CDR3 is CSPRGNYGYTF. For the CDR3, the DNA is TGCAGTCCCAGGGGCAACTATGGCTACACCTTC.

V gene TRBV11-2 combines with J gene TRBJ1-2; the match to TRBD1 covers 9 bases. This CDR3 has 15 amino acids. The junction had 5 bases not matched to a gene; V was cut back by 2 bases and J by 4 bases. Per the germline V gene, CDR1 is SGHAT and CDR2 is FQNNGV. As DNA, the CDR3 is TGTGCCAGCAGCTTAACCGGGACAGGGTCCTATGGCTACACCTTC. Translation gives CASSLTGTGSYGYTF.

The rearrangement links TRBV6-6 to TRBJ2-3; D gene ambiguous. Germline V gene lookup returns CDR1 MNHNY and CDR2 SVGAGI (reference sequence). Trimming removed 10 bases at V and 4 bases at J, with 15 bases between. This CDR3 region has 13 residues. CDR3 in DNA: TGTGCCACAGGTTCTCGACGACCAGATACGCAGTATTTT. It encodes CATGSRRPDTQYF.

The V and J genes are TRBV5-6 and TRBJ2-1; 8 bases align to TRBD2. Trimming at V came to 4 bases and at J to 6 bases, leaving 3 bases not matched to a gene. Germline V gives CDR1 SGHDT, CDR2 YYEEEE. This CDR3 spans 13 amino acids. CDR3 DNA sequence: TGTGCCAGCAGCAGGGGACTAGTCAATGAGCAGTTCTTC. Translated: CASSRGLVNEQFF.

This clonotype was observed a few times. The chain couples TRBV20-1 to TRBJ1-2, with D tentatively TRBD1 (5 bases). Germline assignment: CDR1 DFQATT and CDR2 SNEGSKA (reference sequence). The V and J ends lost 3 bases and 1 base respectively, with 15 bases between them. This CDR3 has 15 residues. This CDR3 reads CSASPMWGFNYGYTF. CDR3 sequence (DNA): TGCAGTGCTAGCCCAATGTGGGGGTTTAACTATGGCTACACCTTC.

This clonotype was seen more than once but under ten times. V gene TRBV18 combines with J gene TRBJ1-1; D perhaps matches TRBD1 (5 bases). V was cut by 1 base and J by 2 bases, with 8 bases left in between. Germline V gene lookup returns CDR1 KGHSH and CDR2 LQKENI. The CDR3 is 14 residues long. CDR3 loop: CASSPRGVNTEAFF. The CDR3, as DNA: TGTGCCAGCTCACCACGGGGGGTCAACACTGAAGCTTTCTTT.

This clonotype was detected only a few times. J is TRBJ2-7 and V is TRBV18; possibly TRBD1 or TRBD2 for D (5 bases each). Germline values: CDR1 KGHSH, CDR2 LQKENI. Trimming removed 4 bases from V and 10 bases from J, with 17 bases in between. This CDR3 spans 13 amino acids. The CDR3 bases are TGTGCCAGCTCACGAACCGGGACGCAAATCCAGTACTTC. This translates into CASSRTGTQIQYF.

The table lists this clonotype with a few counts. CDR3 coding DNA: TGCGCCAGCAGCCAAGGCCCGGCTGGTACCTACGAGCAGTACTTC. Translated, it gives CASSQGPAGTYEQYF. The chain is built from TRBV4-1 and TRBJ2-7; D is ambiguous. This CDR3 comprises 15 residues. V was pared by 1 base and J by 2 bases, with 12 bases between. Germline assignment: CDR1 MGHRA and CDR2 YSYEKL.

This clonotype was observed a handful of times. CDR3 sequence (DNA): TGTGCCAGCAGCCAAGATCAGGGAGTCTACGAGCAGTACTTC. The encoded protein is CASSQDQGVYEQYF. V is TRBV3-1 and J is TRBJ2-7; D may match TRBD1 or TRBD2 (5 bases each). Germline V gene sequence: CDR1 LGHDT, CDR2 YNNKEL (reference sequence). Between the trimmed V and J ends, which lost 0 bases and 3 bases, there was a span of 9 bases. CDR3 length: 14 amino acids.

The V gene is TRBV5-6, the J gene TRBJ2-7; 7 nucleotides agree with TRBD2. The CDR3 runs 15 residues. After removal of 4 bases from V and 0 bases from J, the junction contained 7 bases not matched to a gene. CDR1 SGHDT and CDR2 YYEEEE come from the germline V gene. As DNA, the CDR3 is TGTGCCAGCAGCCCGGGACTAAGGAGCTCCTACGAGCAGTACTTC. Translated: CASSPGLRSSYEQYF.

The chain combines TRBV4-1 with TRBJ2-2, with D perhaps matching TRBD1 (5 bases). CDR3 length: 15 residues. V was trimmed by 1 base and J by 7 bases, leaving 13 bases between them. CDR1 is MGHRA and CDR2 is YSYEKL in the germline V gene. The CDR3 nucleotides read TGCGCCAGCAGCCAAGGAGAAAGGGGTTACGGGGAGCTGTTTTTT. Translation: CASSQGERGYGELFF.

This clonotype occurred once. The chain uses TRBV20-1 and TRBJ1-2, with D possibly matching TRBD1 (6 bases). The CDR3 is 15 amino acids. Per germline, CDR1 DFQATT and CDR2 SNEGSKA (reference sequence). V gave up 0 bases and J gave up 4 bases, with 15 bases separating them. The CDR3 reads CSARDRGGASYGYTF. DNA of the CDR3: TGCAGTGCTAGAGATCGTGGGGGGGCCAGCTATGGCTACACCTTC.

The V call is TRBV5-1, the J call TRBJ1-1, with unresolved D. The V and J ends lost 1 base and 3 bases respectively, with 10 bases between them. Germline CDR1 and CDR2: SGHRS and YFSETQ. CDR3 length: 14 residues. The CDR3 DNA sequence: TGCGCCAGCAGCTTGCGAGAAGGAGACACTGAAGCTTTCTTT. Protein: CASSLREGDTEAFF.

This clonotype showed up many times. This chain connects TRBV19 to TRBJ2-3, with no clear D. This CDR3 has 13 residues. The germline gives CDR1 LNHDA, CDR2 SQIVND (reference sequence). V lost 4 bases and J lost 4, with 9 bases in between. The CDR3 sequence is CASSRGLADTQYF. In DNA, the CDR3 is TGTGCCAGTAGTAGGGGATTGGCAGATACGCAGTATTTT.

This clonotype was seen many times. V usage is TRBV7-2 and J usage is TRBJ1-4, with unresolved D. Germline V CDR1 and CDR2: SGHTA, FQGNSA. Trimming stripped 5 bases from V and 8 bases from J, with 12 bases between. This CDR3 has 13 amino acids. The CDR3 coding sequence is TGTGCCAGCAGCCCTACCTCCACGGAAAAACTGTTTTTT. Translation gives CASSPTSTEKLFF.

This clonotype was counted ten times or more. The CDR3 DNA reads as TGTGCCATCAGTGACCCGGGACTAGCCGCCTACGAGCAGTACTTC. Protein sequence: CAISDPGLAAYEQYF. The J gene is TRBJ2-7, the V gene TRBV10-3; 9 nucleotides align to TRBD2. The trim removed 3 bases at V and 2 bases at J, leaving 5 bases unmatched. CDR3 length: 15 amino acids. Germline CDR1 and CDR2: ENHRY and SYGVKD.

This clonotype has more than one count but fewer than ten. This chain uses TRBV29-1 with TRBJ2-1, with no clear D. This CDR3 has 10 amino acids. Germline loops: CDR1 SQVTM, CDR2 ANQGSEA. Trimming shortened V by 0 bases and J by 7 bases, and 1 base separated the two germline ends. CDR3 DNA: TGCAGCGTTGAAGAAAATGAGCAGTTCTTC. It translates to CSVEENEQFF.

Only a few counts were recorded for this clonotype. Written as DNA, the CDR3 is TGCAGCGTTGTGGGCCAGGCGGGATATGGCTACACCTTC. This gives the protein CSVVGQAGYGYTF. V and J are TRBV29-1 and TRBJ1-2; no clear D. CDR3 length: 13 amino acids. CDR1 and CDR2 from the germline V gene are SQVTM and ANQGSEA. The V end was cut by 4 bases, the J end by 5 bases, with 14 bases between.

This clonotype was detected a few times. The genes are TRBV5-1 and TRBJ2-3, with 13 positions matching TRBD2. V lost 7 bases to trimming and J lost 3 bases; unmatched junction nucleotides: 2. The CDR3 has 14 amino acids. Germline V gene lookup returns CDR1 SGHRS and CDR2 YFSETQ. The CDR3 region has the DNA TGCGCCAGCGGACTAGCGGGAGCGACAGATACGCAGTATTTT. Protein sequence: CASGLAGATDTQYF.